The 8 T cell receptor beta chains below come from one sample, sequenced in a study of cytomegalovirus exposure and HLA in healthy donors. PCR involved 60 Vbeta and 13 Jbeta primers. This table comes from immunoSEQ multiplex PCR, and its TCRdb copy is limited to in-frame clones, with some not included. The sample has about 200,000 clones, 60% to 85% seen once. The source material was PBMCs. These receptors were obtained from a man in his forties or fifties in good health and CMV-seronegative.

The chain uses TRBV21-1 and TRBJ1-5. TRBV21-1 corresponds to a pseudogene. CDR3 length: 13 residues. CDR3 sequence (DNA): TGTGCCAGCAGCTACGGGAAAAATCAGCCCCAGCATTTT. It codes for CASSYGKNQPQHF.

The sample holds a few counts of this clone. The genes are TRBV15 and TRBJ2-1; 8 nucleotides align to TRBD1. J gave up 9 bases and V 5 bases, and 12 bases lay outside the gene matches. Looked up from germline, CDR1 is LNHNV and CDR2 is YYDKDF (reference sequence). The length of the CDR3 is 15 residues. CDR3 amino acids: CATSPRTGSGAEQFF. For the CDR3, the DNA is TGTGCCACCAGCCCCCGGACAGGGTCGGGGGCTGAGCAGTTCTTC.

J is TRBJ2-5 and V is TRBV5-1, with 7 bases that match TRBD1. The V gene's germline CDR1 is SGHRS and CDR2 YFSETQ. V dropped 2 bases and J dropped 2; count of bases not matched to a gene: 3. The CDR3 contains 14 residues. Here the CDR3 reads CASSFTGQQETQYF. As DNA, the CDR3 is TGCGCCAGCAGCTTCACGGGACAGCAAGAGACCCAGTACTTC.

Here the CDR3 DNA reads TGTGCCAGCTATGGGACTAGCGGGAACCAAGAGACCCAGTACTTC. It encodes CASYGTSGNQETQYF. The chain combines TRBV28 with TRBJ2-5; 13 bases are a match to TRBD2. This CDR3 spans 15 amino acids. Germline CDR1 MDHEN, CDR2 SYDVKM. The junction had 3 bases not matched to a gene; V was cut back by 8 bases and J by 0 bases.

As DNA, the CDR3 is TGTGCCAGCAGTTTAAGGCCTACGGGCACCGGGGAGCTGTTTTTT. Its protein is CASSLRPTGTGELFF. The chain couples TRBV27 to TRBJ2-2; D uncertain. Germline V gene lookup returns CDR1 MNHEY and CDR2 SMNVEV (reference sequence). This CDR3 comprises 15 residues. The V end was cut by 2 bases, the J end by 4 bases, with 11 bases between.

The V gene is TRBV27, the J gene TRBJ2-7, with TRBD1 as a possible D gene (6 bases). The CDR3 is made up of 14 amino acids. Trimming shortened V by 5 bases and J by 5 bases, and 16 bases separated the two germline ends. CDR1 is MNHEY, CDR2 SMNVEV, per germline (reference sequence). Here the CDR3 reads CASSPHRQVHEQYF. The CDR3 coding sequence is TGTGCCAGCAGTCCCCACCGACAGGTCCACGAGCAGTACTTC.

The chain is built from TRBV4-1 and TRBJ2-1, with 7 bases matching TRBD1. Trimming at V came to 4 bases and at J to 5 bases, leaving 5 bases not matched to a gene. CDR1 and CDR2 from the germline V gene are MGHRA and YSYEKL. This CDR3 has 14 amino acids. CDR3 coding DNA: TGCGCCAGCAGCCTCCAGGGGGAAAACAATGAGCAGTTCTTC. Its protein product is CASSLQGENNEQFF.

The chain is built from TRBV2 and TRBJ2-3; 9 bases are shared with TRBD2. Germline CDR1 is SNHLY and CDR2 is FYNNEI. The CDR3 sequence is 15 residues long. V shed 3 bases, J shed 6 bases, and the junction held 7 bases outside the gene matches. The DNA for the CDR3 is TGTGCCAGCAGTGAGGCAAGCGGGGGGCGGGATACGCAGTATTTT. Encoded protein: CASSEASGGRDTQYF.